This T cell receptor beta chain was profiled in a study of blood T cell repertoires in COVID-19. V gave up 6 bases and J gave up 7 bases, with 24 bases separating them. CDR1 and CDR2 (germline): MDHEN, SYDVKM. The CDR3 loop spans 16 amino acids. Produced via immunoSEQ multiplex PCR; TCRdb's table is partial and in-frame only. This sample has about 290,000 clones; over 80% occur once, and the top ten carry around 4%. Material for sequencing was peripheral blood. The rearrangement uses TRBV28 and TRBJ2-5; D may be TRBD1 (5 bases). This TCR was sampled from a woman aged 50 to 65 with active or convalescent COVID-19. The CDR3 nucleotides are TGTGCCAGCAGCGTTGACAGAGCCAGCCAGCCGGGGACCCAGTACTTC. Protein: CASSVDRASQPGTQYF.